These T cell receptor beta chains were read from a single sample in a study of cytomegalovirus exposure and HLA in healthy donors. Profiled with immunoSEQ multiplex PCR; TCRdb holds only in-frame clones, not every one. The table records under 150,000 clones, roughly 9% of them present only once. The sequenced sample consisted of PBMCs. These receptors all come from a man aged 30 to 45 in good health and CMV-seronegative. Each CDR3 is given with its conserved first and last residue. D genes are given only for firm matches. Part of the rows lack a size; the others show once, few, many or a class for expanded clones.

d_gene: -
j_gene: TRBJ1-1
abundance: few
v_gene: TRBV11-3
CDR3nt: TGTGCCAGCAGCTTAGAAGGTTTGGGACACCTGAACACTGAAGCTTTCTTT
CDR3aa: CASSLEGLGHLNTEAFF

d_gene: -
j_gene: TRBJ2-2
abundance: -
v_gene: TRBV11-3
CDR3nt: TGTGCCAGCAGCTTAGCGGGGACGAACACCGGGGAGCTGTTTTTT
CDR3aa: CASSLAGTNTGELFF

d_gene: TRBD1
j_gene: TRBJ1-2
abundance: few
v_gene: TRBV5-5
CDR3nt: TGTGCCAGCAGCCGGGACAGCAACTATGGCTACACCTTC
CDR3aa: CASSRDSNYGYTF

d_gene: -
j_gene: TRBJ2-7
abundance: -
v_gene: TRBV10-3
CDR3nt: TGTGCCATCAGTAGCCCAACCACACAGGGAAGCGAGCAGTACTTC
CDR3aa: CAISSPTTQGSEQYF

d_gene: TRBD1
j_gene: TRBJ1-6
abundance: -
v_gene: TRBV11-2
CDR3nt: TGTGCCAGCAGCTCCGGGACAGGGATATCACCCCTCCACTTT
CDR3aa: CASSSGTGISPLHF

d_gene: TRBD1
j_gene: TRBJ1-4
abundance: -
v_gene: TRBV9
CDR3nt: TGTGCCAGCAGCTGGGGGACAGGGGATGAAAAACTGTTTTTT
CDR3aa: CASSWGTGDEKLFF

d_gene: -
j_gene: TRBJ2-2
abundance: -
v_gene: TRBV12-5
CDR3nt: TGTGCTAGTGGTTTGGCCGCAATCAACAGGGTCAGAACCGGGGAGCTGTTTTTT
CDR3aa: CASGLAAINRVRTGELFF

d_gene: TRBD1
j_gene: TRBJ1-2
abundance: -
v_gene: TRBV18
CDR3nt: TGTGCCAGCTCACCAATAGGGGACAGAGCTAACTATGGCTACACCTTC
CDR3aa: CASSPIGDRANYGYTF

d_gene: -
j_gene: TRBJ1-1
abundance: -
v_gene: TRBV5-4
CDR3nt: TGTGCCAGCAGCCTCTCGGGGAATATGAACACTGAAGCTTTCTTT
CDR3aa: CASSLSGNMNTEAFF

d_gene: -
j_gene: TRBJ2-7
abundance: -
v_gene: TRBV5-1
CDR3nt: TGCGCCAGCAGCTTGGATCCAGGGGCCTACGAGCAGTACTTC
CDR3aa: CASSLDPGAYEQYF

d_gene: -
j_gene: TRBJ1-2
abundance: few
v_gene: TRBV7-9
CDR3nt: TGTGCCAGCAGCTTAGCCTTAGATTATGGCTACACCTTC
CDR3aa: CASSLALDYGYTF

d_gene: -
j_gene: TRBJ2-4
abundance: few
v_gene: TRBV19
CDR3nt: TGTGCCAGTATGGGACTAGCCAAAAACATTCAGTACTTC
CDR3aa: CASMGLAKNIQYF

d_gene: -
j_gene: TRBJ2-3
abundance: -
v_gene: TRBV19
CDR3nt: TGTGCCAGTAGTATGGGGCCAGGGGTGATAGATACGCAGTATTTT
CDR3aa: CASSMGPGVIDTQYF

d_gene: TRBD2
j_gene: TRBJ2-5
abundance: -
v_gene: TRBV9
CDR3nt: TGTGCCAGCAGCGGCGGCACGGGGGGGCGAGAGACCCAGTACTTC
CDR3aa: CASSGGTGGRETQYF

d_gene: -
j_gene: TRBJ2-1
abundance: few
v_gene: TRBV7-9
CDR3nt: TGTGCCAGCAGCTTATCAGGATTCGGTGCCAATGAGCAGTTCTTC
CDR3aa: CASSLSGFGANEQFF

d_gene: TRBD1
j_gene: TRBJ1-2
abundance: few
v_gene: TRBV4-1
CDR3nt: TGCGCCAGCAGCCAGAAGGCGGAACAGGGGGCGGGAGGCTACACCTTC
CDR3aa: CASSQKAEQGAGGYTF

d_gene: -
j_gene: TRBJ2-7
abundance: few
v_gene: TRBV12-5
CDR3nt: TGTGCTAGTGGTTTGGTACTTGGAGACCGCACCTACGAGCAGTACTTC
CDR3aa: CASGLVLGDRTYEQYF

d_gene: -
j_gene: TRBJ2-7
abundance: -
v_gene: TRBV21-1
CDR3nt: TGTGCCAGCAGTAGCGGCTCCTACGAGCAGTACTTC
CDR3aa: CASSSGSYEQYF

d_gene: -
j_gene: TRBJ1-1
abundance: few
v_gene: TRBV19
CDR3nt: TGTGCCAGTAGTATGGGGAGAGCGAACACTGAAGCTTTCTTT
CDR3aa: CASSMGRANTEAFF

d_gene: TRBD2
j_gene: TRBJ2-3
abundance: -
v_gene: TRBV11-2
CDR3nt: TGTGCCAGCAGGGGACTAGCGGGTATAGATACGCAGTATTTT
CDR3aa: CASRGLAGIDTQYF

d_gene: -
j_gene: TRBJ2-7
abundance: -
v_gene: TRBV19
CDR3nt: TGTGCCAGTAGTACCCCCACAGGGATCAACGAGCAGTACTTC
CDR3aa: CASSTPTGINEQYF

d_gene: TRBD1
j_gene: TRBJ1-2
abundance: -
v_gene: TRBV4-2
CDR3nt: TGTGCCAGCAGCCAAGAGGGTGAGGGACAGGGGATCTATGGCTACACCTTC
CDR3aa: CASSQEGEGQGIYGYTF

d_gene: -
j_gene: TRBJ2-4
abundance: few
v_gene: TRBV4-1
CDR3nt: TGCGCCAGCAGGCACCAGGCCCTCCCAAGGGCGGGTAATGCCAAAAACATTCAGTACTTC
CDR3aa: CASRHQALPRAGNAKNIQYF

d_gene: -
j_gene: TRBJ2-5
abundance: -
v_gene: TRBV5-4
CDR3nt: TGTGCCAGCAGCTTGGATGGAGAAGAAGAGACCCAGTACTTC
CDR3aa: CASSLDGEEETQYF

d_gene: -
j_gene: TRBJ1-1
abundance: few
v_gene: TRBV27
CDR3nt: TGTGCCAGCAGTTTATTAGAAAGAACCGAAGCTTTCTTT
CDR3aa: CASSLLERTEAFF

d_gene: TRBD1
j_gene: TRBJ1-5
abundance: -
v_gene: TRBV30
CDR3nt: TGTGCCTGGAGAGGTACAGGGGGCGCTTCGCCCCAGCATTTT
CDR3aa: CAWRGTGGASPQHF

d_gene: TRBD1
j_gene: TRBJ2-1
abundance: -
v_gene: TRBV6-4
CDR3nt: TGTGCCAGCAGTGCCGCCGGGACAGGGGGCGATGAGCAGTTCTTC
CDR3aa: CASSAAGTGGDEQFF

d_gene: -
j_gene: TRBJ2-7
abundance: few
v_gene: TRBV9
CDR3nt: TGTGCCAGCAGCCCAACCGGGACTCTTCCGCCTACGGGGCAGTACTTC
CDR3aa: CASSPTGTLPPTGQYF

d_gene: -
j_gene: TRBJ1-2
abundance: few
v_gene: TRBV30
CDR3nt: TGTGCGACCGCGACGGGGGACGGCTACACCTTC
CDR3aa: CATATGDGYTF

d_gene: TRBD1
j_gene: TRBJ1-1
abundance: few
v_gene: TRBV27
CDR3nt: TGTGCCAGCAATTTGAGCTGGGACAGGAAGAACACTGAAGCTTTCTTT
CDR3aa: CASNLSWDRKNTEAFF

d_gene: TRBD2
j_gene: TRBJ2-7
abundance: few
v_gene: TRBV19
CDR3nt: TGTGCCAGTAGTATAAGAAGCGGGGGGGCTTACGAGCAGTACTTC
CDR3aa: CASSIRSGGAYEQYF

d_gene: -
j_gene: TRBJ2-2
abundance: -
v_gene: TRBV28
CDR3nt: TGTGCCAGCAGTTTAGGGGCAGGTCTAGCGAACACCGGGGAGCTGTTTTTT
CDR3aa: CASSLGAGLANTGELFF

d_gene: -
j_gene: TRBJ2-3
abundance: -
v_gene: TRBV1
CDR3nt: TGCACCAGCAGCCATGGGACTAGCGGGGGGGCCGGGGCAGATACGCAGTATTTT
CDR3aa: CTSSHGTSGGAGADTQYF

d_gene: TRBD1
j_gene: TRBJ1-1
abundance: -
v_gene: TRBV27
CDR3nt: TGTGCCAGCAGTTGGACAGGGGGCGCGGACACTGAAGCTTTCTTT
CDR3aa: CASSWTGGADTEAFF

d_gene: -
j_gene: TRBJ1-3
abundance: -
v_gene: TRBV9
CDR3nt: TGTGCCAGCAGCGTAACCGGGACTGAGGGAAACACCATATATTTT
CDR3aa: CASSVTGTEGNTIYF

d_gene: -
j_gene: TRBJ2-1
abundance: few
v_gene: TRBV27
CDR3nt: TGTGCCAGCAGTCGCTCCAGGGGCCTTAGCTCTTACAATGAGCAGTTCTTC
CDR3aa: CASSRSRGLSSYNEQFF

d_gene: -
j_gene: TRBJ2-5
abundance: few
v_gene: TRBV5-4
CDR3nt: TGTGCCAGCGCCAGTTCCCTATCGGGAGAGACCCAGTACTTC
CDR3aa: CASASSLSGETQYF

d_gene: -
j_gene: TRBJ2-7
abundance: few
v_gene: TRBV29-1
CDR3nt: TGCAGCGCCTATGAGTCCTACGAGCAGTACTTC
CDR3aa: CSAYESYEQYF

d_gene: -
j_gene: TRBJ2-7
abundance: few
v_gene: TRBV28
CDR3nt: TGTGCCAGCAGCAAGTATCCGGGGTTCTACGAGCAGTACTTC
CDR3aa: CASSKYPGFYEQYF

d_gene: -
j_gene: TRBJ2-7
abundance: few
v_gene: TRBV25-1
CDR3nt: TGTGCCAGCAGTGTGGGGCCTACCTCCTACGAGCAGTACTTC
CDR3aa: CASSVGPTSYEQYF

d_gene: TRBD1
j_gene: TRBJ2-7
abundance: few
v_gene: TRBV6-6
CDR3nt: TGTGCCAGCAGTTACCCGGACAGGGGCGCCAGATTGGGGCAGTACTTC
CDR3aa: CASSYPDRGARLGQYF

d_gene: TRBD1
j_gene: TRBJ2-7
abundance: -
v_gene: TRBV27
CDR3nt: TGTGCCAGTAGAGGACAGGGCTCCTACGAGCAGTACTTC
CDR3aa: CASRGQGSYEQYF

d_gene: TRBD1
j_gene: TRBJ2-7
abundance: few
v_gene: TRBV5-1
CDR3nt: TGCGCCAGCAGCATGGACAGGTACTACGAGCAGTACTTC
CDR3aa: CASSMDRYYEQYF

d_gene: -
j_gene: TRBJ1-2
abundance: -
v_gene: TRBV9
CDR3nt: TGTGCCAGCAGCGTAGCTCTCACAAACGAGGGAGGCTACACCTTC
CDR3aa: CASSVALTNEGGYTF

d_gene: -
j_gene: TRBJ2-7
abundance: few
v_gene: TRBV7-9
CDR3nt: TGTGCCAGCAGAATCAACTACGAGCAGTACTTC
CDR3aa: CASRINYEQYF

d_gene: -
j_gene: TRBJ2-7
abundance: few
v_gene: TRBV7-9
CDR3nt: TGTGCCAGCAGCCCGACAGGAGTTAAGAGCTCCTACGAGCAGTACTTC
CDR3aa: CASSPTGVKSSYEQYF

d_gene: TRBD2
j_gene: TRBJ2-4
abundance: -
v_gene: TRBV4-2
CDR3nt: TGTGCCAGCAGCCAATTTATCACCGGGACTAGGAGCATTCAGTACTTC
CDR3aa: CASSQFITGTRSIQYF

d_gene: -
j_gene: TRBJ1-1
abundance: -
v_gene: TRBV4-3
CDR3nt: TGCGCCAGCAGCCAAGTGGGGGCCATGGGTGAAGCTTTCTTT
CDR3aa: CASSQVGAMGEAFF

d_gene: -
j_gene: TRBJ2-7
abundance: few
v_gene: TRBV4-1
CDR3nt: TGCGCCAGCAGCCAAGAAGGGGACACGACGCCCTACGAGCAGTACTTC
CDR3aa: CASSQEGDTTPYEQYF

d_gene: TRBD1
j_gene: TRBJ1-2
abundance: -
v_gene: TRBV5-1
CDR3nt: TGCGCCAGCAGCGCGGGGACAGGGGCCAACTATGGCTACACCTTC
CDR3aa: CASSAGTGANYGYTF

d_gene: -
j_gene: TRBJ2-3
abundance: few
v_gene: TRBV4-3
CDR3nt: TGCGCCAGCAGCCAAGCGGCCCAGGACACAGATACGCAGTATTTT
CDR3aa: CASSQAAQDTDTQYF

d_gene: -
j_gene: TRBJ2-7
abundance: few
v_gene: TRBV5-6
CDR3nt: TGTGCCAGCAGCCGGATGGGGGCAAAAGGCTCCTACGAGCAGTACTTC
CDR3aa: CASSRMGAKGSYEQYF